This entry features one T cell receptor (beta chain) sequence. Participants came from about two dozen US areas, aged roughly 18 to 95 years. All recovered Cohort 3 donors got two negative PCRs, got clearance, or saw symptom resolution. This specimen comes from a study of blood T cell repertoires in COVID-19. Across the whole study: From the United States, Italy and Spain came samples of acute and convalescent COVID-19.

Sequencing was performed with immunoSEQ multiplex PCR; in TCRdb, only in-frame clones are kept and a portion is missing. This table holds some 160,000 clones, about 80% found once. The CDR3 sequence is 17 residues long. Sequencing was performed on PBMCs or T cells enriched from blood (not recorded which). The sequence came from a woman aged 55-75 years who had recovered from COVID-19. J is TRBJ1-3 and V is TRBV21-1. TRBV21-1 represents a pseudogene. CDR3 amino acids: CASSKVKSKGGGNTIYF. In DNA form, the CDR3 reads TGTGCCAGCAGCAAAGTAAAGTCTAAAGGAGGTGGAAACACCATATATTTT.